The 8 T cell receptor beta chains presented below share a single source sample, sequenced in a study of neurological immune-mediated disorders. From the 5' RACE reads, TCRdb called clonotypes with MiXCR, one entry per CDR3 protein. Of some 26,000 distinct CDR3 sequences detected, more than 6.5% appear once; the ten largest clones hold just under 9%. The sequenced sample consisted of PBMCs. These TCRs come from a woman aged 45-59 years in good health.

This clonotype was detected ten times or more. This rearrangement joins TRBV20-1 to TRBJ2-3; 9 bases match TRBD2. The V gene's germline CDR1 is DFQATT and CDR2 SNEGSKA (reference sequence). Trimming took 6 bases from V and 4 from J; bases not matched to a gene: 11. The length of the CDR3 is 15 residues. The CDR3 DNA reads TGCAGTGCCACTACGACTAGCGGTCTATCAGATACGCAGTATTTT. This gives the protein CSATTTSGLSDTQYF.

This clonotype was seen repeatedly, ten times or more. The chain employs TRBV7-2 and TRBJ2-3; a weak D match, TRBD2 (5 bases). V gave up 4 bases and J gave up 6 bases, with 8 bases separating them. The CDR3 loop spans 12 amino acids. Germline V CDR1 and CDR2: SGHTA, FQGNSA. The CDR3 nucleotides read TGTGCCAGCAGCTCGAGGAGGGATACGCAGTATTTT. Translating gives CASSSRRDTQYF.

This clonotype is medium-sized within its sample. The CDR3 bases are TGTGCCACCCGAGGGGGACAATCCTATAATTCACCCCTCCACTTT. This translates into CATRGGQSYNSPLHF. The chain combines TRBV10-3 with TRBJ1-6, with TRBD1 as a possible D gene (6 bases). The CDR3 extends over 15 amino acids. Trimming left V 10 bases short and J 1 base short, with 14 bases between. Germline V CDR1 and CDR2: ENHRY, SYGVKD.

This clonotype was observed many times. This chain uses TRBV20-1 with TRBJ1-5, with 9 bases aligning to TRBD1. V gave up 3 bases and J gave up 7 bases; unmatched junction bases: 10. In germline, CDR1 is DFQATT, CDR2 SNEGSKA (reference sequence). The CDR3 consists of 15 residues. The CDR3, as DNA: TGCAGTGCTAGTACCTCGACAGGGGGAAACCAGCCCCAGCATTTT. Amino acid sequence: CSASTSTGGNQPQHF.

In this sample, this clonotype turned up many times. The V gene is TRBV10-3, the J gene TRBJ1-4, with D possibly being TRBD1 (5 bases). This CDR3 contains 15 residues. Germline CDR1 reads ENHRY; CDR2 reads SYGVKD. Trimming cost V 3 bases and J 8 bases, with 16 bases left between them. The CDR3 sequence is CAISDGGQGNEKLFF. CDR3 DNA sequence: TGTGCCATCAGTGATGGAGGGCAGGGAAACGAAAAACTGTTTTTT.

Ten or more counts support this clonotype. The CDR3: CASSGRQDTGELFF. The CDR3 nucleotides read TGCGCCAGCAGCGGCAGGCAAGACACCGGGGAGCTGTTTTTT. The chain is built from TRBV5-1 and TRBJ2-2; no reliable D call. Trimming removed 4 bases at V and 3 bases at J, with 10 bases between. CDR1 is SGHRS and CDR2 is YFSETQ in the germline V gene. This CDR3 contains 14 residues.

Many counts were recorded for this clonotype. The V gene is TRBV7-2, the J gene TRBJ2-7; no firm D call. The V end lost 5 bases, the J end lost 2 bases, and 10 bases lay between the germline ends. This CDR3 spans 13 amino acids. Germline CDR1 is SGHTA and CDR2 is FQGNSA. CDR3 sequence (DNA): TGTGCCAGCAGCCCCGGACGCGCCTACGAGCAGTACTTC. The encoded protein is CASSPGRAYEQYF. Together with reference TRBV7-2 and TRBJ2-7, the CDR3 gives the full variable domain: GAGVSQSPSNKVTEKGKDVELRCDPISGHTALYWYRQSLGQGLEFLIYFQGNSAPDKSGLPSDRFSAERTGGSVSTLTIQRTQQEDSAVYLCASSPGRAYEQYFGPGTRLTVT.

By share of the sample, this clonotype is medium-sized. The rearrangement uses TRBV7-9 and TRBJ1-2; 7 nucleotides match TRBD1. The junction had 15 bases not matched to a gene; V was cut back by 4 bases and J by 4 bases. The CDR3 extends over 17 amino acids. Germline V CDR1 and CDR2: SEHNR, FQNEAQ (reference sequence). In DNA, the CDR3 is TGTGCCAGCAGCTCGGGACAGCAAGGGGACCTAGGCTATGGCTACACCTTC. This gives the protein CASSSGQQGDLGYGYTF.